This T cell receptor beta chain was retrieved from a study of cytomegalovirus exposure and HLA in healthy donors. Findings and limits, study-wide: When analyzed later, the rates of TCR association showed variation by HLA locus, with DRB1 the most and HLA-C the fewest. Later analysis identified a missense DCLRE1C variant that was linked to TCR beta V- and J-gene trimming.

As for this clone: The antigen is undetermined.

In germline, CDR1 is LGHNA, CDR2 YSLEER. CDR3 length: 14 residues. V lost 3 bases, J lost 8 bases, and 14 bases lay in between. PCR used 60 Vbeta primers and 13 Jbeta primers. The protocol was immunoSEQ multiplex PCR, while the TCRdb copy is restricted to in-frame clones and leaves out a portion. Of 60,000 or so clones in the sample, about 75% were seen once. Sequenced input: PBMCs. This chain joins TRBV4-3 and TRBJ2-1, with TRBD2 as a possible D gene (6 bases). The clonotype comes from a woman in her thirties or forties in good health and CMV-seropositive. This CDR3 is CASSQATRDYEQFF. The DNA for the CDR3 is TGCGCCAGCAGCCAGGCTACCCGGGACTATGAGCAGTTCTTC.